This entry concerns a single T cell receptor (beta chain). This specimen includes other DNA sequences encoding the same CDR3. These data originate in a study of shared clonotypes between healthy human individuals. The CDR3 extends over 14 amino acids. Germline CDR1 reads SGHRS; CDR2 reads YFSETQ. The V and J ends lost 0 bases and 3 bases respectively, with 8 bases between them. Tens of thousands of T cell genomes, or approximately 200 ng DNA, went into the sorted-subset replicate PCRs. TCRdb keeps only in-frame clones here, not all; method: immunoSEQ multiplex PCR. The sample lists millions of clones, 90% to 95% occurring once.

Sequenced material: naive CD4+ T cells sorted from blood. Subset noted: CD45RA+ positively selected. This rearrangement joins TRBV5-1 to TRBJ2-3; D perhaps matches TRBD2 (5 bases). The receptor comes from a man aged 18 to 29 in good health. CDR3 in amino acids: CASSLGRTTDTQYF. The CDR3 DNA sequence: TGCGCCAGCAGCTTGGGGCGGACTACAGATACGCAGTATTTT.